The clone carrying this TCR beta chain has at least ten counts. What it binds is unknown. Trimming left V 0 bases short and J 4 bases short, with 9 bases between. The germline gives CDR1 LNHNV, CDR2 YYDKDF (reference sequence). CDR3 length equals 14 residues. RNA transcripts gave rise to amplified TCR beta CDR3 regions. The TCR CDR3 was amplified in a first-round RT-PCR using the HTBI primer set. TCRdb ran MiXCR on the multiplex PCR reads and lists one entry per CDR3 protein. The profile covers 500,000 to 550,000 distinct CDR3 sequences, with around 21% appearing a single time and more than 25% taken by the ten largest. The sample is drawn from a study of T cells in Graves' hyperthyroidism and ophthalmopathy. Study information: Specimen type is peripheral blood, collected at initial diagnosis prior to any treatment.

Study-level points and caveats: Expanded thyroid clonotypes (above 0.001) were mostly also found in blood. Ophthalmopathy, as predicted by the model, came a median 6.5 months after the prediction.

The chain combines TRBV15 with TRBJ1-1, with D perhaps matching TRBD1 (5 bases). This TCR was recovered from a man aged 18 to 35 with Graves' hyperthyroidism. The sequencing sample was made of blood. The CDR3 sequence is CATSRDYRITEAFF. The CDR3 DNA is TGTGCCACCAGCAGAGATTACAGGATCACTGAAGCTTTCTTT.